The sequence of this TCR beta chain was determined in a study of blood T cells in healthy people across ages. This clonotype was detected only a few times. It was with a sample-barcoded 5' primer and a J-beta primer mix that a second PCR of about 6 to 11 cycles was run. Using its own MiXCR run on the 5' RACE reads, TCRdb lists one record per CDR3 protein. This table has about 400,000 distinct CDR3 sequences, roughly half appearing once. Germline-derived CDR1 and CDR2 are LNHNV and YYDKDF (reference sequence). The ends were cut back, 3 bases at V and 8 bases at J, with 10 bases in the middle. The length of the CDR3 is 12 residues.

The chain uses TRBV15 and TRBJ1-2, with D maybe TRBD1 (5 bases). The TCR sequence derives from a man between 60 and 75 years old in good health. The specimen was blood. DNA for the CDR3: TGTGCCACCAGCAGGGACACGGGGGGCTACACCTTC. It specifies CATSRDTGGYTF.